What follows are 31 T cell receptor beta chains derived from one specimen sequenced in a study of cytomegalovirus exposure and HLA in healthy donors. Method: immunoSEQ multiplex PCR; TCRdb's copy keeps in-frame clones and lacks some. The sample lists hundreds of thousands of clones, roughly 87% seen once, with approximately 12% in the top ten. Sequences were obtained from PBMCs. Receptor source: a man younger than 35 in good health and CMV-seropositive.

V and J are TRBV28 and TRBJ2-3; 8 bases are a match to TRBD2. The CDR3 contains 16 residues. The V and J ends lost 0 bases and 3 bases, in that order; junction bases with no gene match: 5. Germline-derived CDR1 and CDR2 are MDHEN and SYDVKM. In DNA, the CDR3 is TGTGCCAGCAGTTTATGGTCAGGCGGGAGGACAGATACGCAGTATTTT. It yields the protein CASSLWSGGRTDTQYF.

This sequence joins TRBV5-1 and TRBJ1-3; D is uncertain. This CDR3 is 16 amino acids long. Deletions cut 0 bases from V and 0 bases from J, with 10 bases between. Looked up from germline, CDR1 is SGHRS and CDR2 is YFSETQ. The CDR3 protein is CASSLAGSSSGNTIYF. CDR3 nucleotide sequence: TGCGCCAGCAGCTTGGCAGGTAGCAGCTCTGGAAACACCATATATTTT.

V and J are TRBV15 and TRBJ2-7, with D perhaps matching TRBD1 or TRBD2 (7 bases each). The CDR3 extends over 14 amino acids. The V and J ends lost 3 bases and 3 bases respectively, with 12 bases between them. Germline lookup yields CDR1 LNHNV and CDR2 YYDKDF (reference sequence). CDR3 in DNA: TGTGCCACCAGCAGGACAGGGAGGGACTACGAGCAGTACTTC. Translating gives CATSRTGRDYEQYF. Supplemented by reference TRBV15 and TRBJ2-7, the full variable domain reads DAMVIQNPRYQVTQFGKPVTLSCSQTLNHNVMYWYQQKSSQAPKLLFHYYDKDFNNEADTPDNFQSRRPNTSFCFLDIRSPGLGDTAMYLCATSRTGRDYEQYFGPGTRLTVT.

This clone was observed a single time. This chain's CDR3 is CASSESGLAINNEQFF. Here the CDR3 DNA reads TGCGCCAGCAGTGAGTCGGGACTAGCGATAAACAATGAGCAGTTCTTC. V is TRBV10-1 and J is TRBJ2-1, with 10 bases matching TRBD2. The trim removed 0 bases at V and 5 bases at J, leaving 4 bases unmatched. This CDR3 has 16 residues. Germline V lookup: CDR1 WNHNN, CDR2 SYGVQD (reference sequence).

This clone was detected once. The chain combines TRBV4-1 with TRBJ1-1; D is undetermined. Germline CDR1 reads MGHRA; CDR2 reads YSYEKL. Deletions cut 0 bases from V and 4 bases from J, with 12 bases between. The CDR3 length is 15 residues. DNA for the CDR3: TGCGCCAGCAGCCAAGATTCCGGGGTCTTCACTGAAGCTTTCTTT. Translated, it gives CASSQDSGVFTEAFF.

The rearrangement uses TRBV6-5 and TRBJ1-4, with TRBD1 matching 8 bases. The junction had 11 bases not matched to a gene; V was cut back by 6 bases and J by 8 bases. Germline CDR1 and CDR2: MNHEY and SVGAGI. There are 15 residues in the CDR3. CDR3 bases: TGTGCCAGCAGATCCCGTGGACAGGGAGGCGAAAAACTGTTTTTT. Encoded protein: CASRSRGQGGEKLFF.

The chain links TRBV2 to TRBJ1-5; 8 positions agree with TRBD1. The junction had 4 bases not matched to a gene; V was cut back by 7 bases and J by 2 bases. Germline V lookup: CDR1 SNHLY, CDR2 FYNNEI. This CDR3 contains 14 residues. CDR3 DNA sequence: TGTGCCAGCACCAAACAGGGGGGCAATCAGCCCCAGCATTTT. Its protein product is CASTKQGGNQPQHF.

This clone was observed a few times. Here the CDR3 reads CASSPPGLKNTGELFF. The CDR3 DNA reads as TGTGCCAGCTCACCACCGGGACTCAAGAACACCGGGGAGCTGTTTTTT. The chain joins TRBV18 to TRBJ2-2; perhaps TRBD2 as D (6 bases). The CDR3 extends over 16 amino acids. Trimming took off 0 bases at V and 1 base at J, with 9 bases between the two ends. CDR1 is KGHSH, CDR2 LQKENI, per germline.

The chain has TRBV5-4 and TRBJ2-7; D gene ambiguous. Germline V gives CDR1 SGHNT, CDR2 YYREEE (reference sequence). V lost 4 bases and J lost 0, with 14 bases in between. This CDR3 has 15 residues. Here the CDR3 reads CASSPLGQSSYEQYF. The CDR3 DNA is TGTGCCAGCAGCCCGCTCGGGCAGAGCTCCTACGAGCAGTACTTC.

The chain has TRBV28 and TRBJ1-2; D is ambiguous. This CDR3 is 12 amino acids long. V shed 6 bases and J shed 1 base, with 6 bases lying between them. Germline lookup yields CDR1 MDHEN and CDR2 SYDVKM. CDR3 loop: CASSAYNYGYTF. CDR3 bases: TGTGCCAGCAGCGCCTATAACTATGGCTACACCTTC.

The chain has TRBV28 and TRBJ1-1, with D unclear. The germline V and J ends were trimmed by 1 base and 1 base, with 7 bases remaining between them. The CDR3 covers 14 residues. CDR1 is MDHEN, CDR2 SYDVKM, per germline. Written as DNA, the CDR3 is TGTGCCAGCAGTTTATTCGGGGAGAACACTGAAGCTTTCTTT. Translating gives CASSLFGENTEAFF.

This chain connects TRBV29-1 to TRBJ2-1; no clear D. V was clipped by 6 bases and J by 4 bases, with 7 bases between them. CDR3 size: 11 residues. Germline CDR1 is SQVTM and CDR2 is ANQGSEA. The CDR3 sequence is CSVLVYNEQFF. The DNA of the CDR3 is TGCAGCGTCCTGGTTTACAATGAGCAGTTCTTC.

This chain links TRBV27 with TRBJ2-7; D is perhaps TRBD2 (6 bases). The CDR3 consists of 14 residues. CDR1 MNHEY and CDR2 SMNVEV come from the germline V gene (reference sequence). V shed 3 bases and J shed 3 bases, with 12 bases lying between them. DNA of the CDR3: TGTGCCAGCAGTTTTGCGGGACTCGACTACGAGCAGTACTTC. It codes for CASSFAGLDYEQYF.

The chain uses TRBV7-9 and TRBJ2-7; TRBD2 agrees at 8 bases. Trimming took 5 bases from V and 11 from J; bases not matched to a gene: 5. In germline, CDR1 is SEHNR, CDR2 FQNEAQ (reference sequence). CDR3 length: 11 amino acids. CDR3 in amino acids: CASSDSTSEYF. The CDR3 DNA reads as TGTGCCAGCAGCGACTCGACTAGCGAGTACTTC.

There are a few counts of this clone. The chain combines TRBV5-6 with TRBJ2-7; tentatively, D is TRBD1 (5 bases). V dropped 2 bases and J dropped 3 bases, with 9 bases sitting between them. CDR1 is SGHDT and CDR2 is YYEEEE in the germline V gene. This CDR3 has 13 amino acids. The CDR3: CASSLTTVYEQYF. The CDR3 region has the DNA TGTGCCAGCAGCTTAACGACAGTCTACGAGCAGTACTTC.

The chain recombines TRBV10-3 with TRBJ1-5; no clear D. Trimming took 6 bases from V and 5 from J, leaving 14 bases between them. The CDR3 runs to 14 residues. Germline values: CDR1 ENHRY, CDR2 SYGVKD. CDR3 residues: CAISDPGLYQPQHF. The CDR3 DNA reads TGTGCCATCAGCGATCCGGGGTTATATCAGCCCCAGCATTTT.

The CDR3 sequence is CASSLDTEAFF. The DNA for the CDR3 is TGTGCCAGCAGTTTGGACACTGAAGCTTTCTTT. The chain combines TRBV28 with TRBJ1-1; D gene unclear. The CDR3 is 11 residues long. V dropped 3 bases and J dropped 3 bases, with 2 bases sitting between them. Germline-derived CDR1 and CDR2 are MDHEN and SYDVKM.

This chain uses TRBV7-9 with TRBJ2-2; no definite D call. Germline CDR1 reads SEHNR; CDR2 reads FQNEAQ (reference sequence). Between the trimmed V and J ends, which lost 1 base and 0 bases, there was a span of 9 bases. The CDR3 runs 16 residues. The CDR3 region has the DNA TGTGCCAGCAGCTTAGAGGCTGTCGCGAACACCGGGGAGCTGTTTTTT. Residues: CASSLEAVANTGELFF.

The chain links TRBV11-2 to TRBJ2-5; 8 nucleotides line up with TRBD1. This CDR3 region has 14 residues. V trimming: 5 bases; J trimming: 4 bases; junction bases outside the gene matches: 6. Looked up from germline, CDR1 is SGHAT and CDR2 is FQNNGV. In DNA, the CDR3 is TGTGCCAGCAGCGTCCAGGGGGCCAGAGAGACCCAGTACTTC. Protein product: CASSVQGARETQYF.

This rearrangement joins TRBV7-2 to TRBJ2-7; 9 bases map to TRBD2. Germline V gives CDR1 SGHTA, CDR2 FQGNSA. This CDR3 is 15 amino acids long. The J segment lost 3 bases and the V segment lost 5 bases, leaving 8 bases of the junction unmatched. The DNA of the CDR3 is TGTGCCAGCAGCCCTCGGGCTAGCGGGAACTACGAGCAGTACTTC. Protein: CASSPRASGNYEQYF. The variable domain in full, with the rest retrieved from reference TRBV7-2 and TRBJ2-7, is GAGVSQSPSNKVTEKGKDVELRCDPISGHTALYWYRQSLGQGLEFLIYFQGNSAPDKSGLPSDRFSAERTGGSVSTLTIQRTQQEDSAVYLCASSPRASGNYEQYFGPGTRLTVT.

J is TRBJ2-7 and V is TRBV7-7; D gene uncertain. This CDR3 is built from 12 residues. Trimming removed 3 bases at V and 2 bases at J, with 5 bases between. Germline V gene data show CDR1 as SSHAT and CDR2 as FNYEAQ (reference sequence). CDR3 sequence (DNA): TGTGCCAGCAGCTTGACCACCTACGAGCAGTACTTC. It encodes CASSLTTYEQYF.

V usage is TRBV5-1 and J usage is TRBJ2-5, with 8 bases lining up with TRBD2. Germline CDR1 is SGHRS and CDR2 is YFSETQ. This CDR3 is 15 amino acids long. V gave up 4 bases and J gave up 5 bases; unmatched junction bases: 10. CDR3 loop: CASSRSGGPEETQYF. The CDR3, as DNA: TGCGCCAGCAGCAGGTCGGGAGGGCCGGAGGAGACCCAGTACTTC.

J is TRBJ1-1 and V is TRBV30; no clear D. CDR3 length: 11 amino acids. Germline loops: CDR1 GTSNPN, CDR2 SVGIG (reference sequence). The V end was cut by 5 bases, the J end by 5 bases, with 9 bases between. In DNA form, the CDR3 reads TGTGCCTGGTCGTGGGAAACTGAAGCTTTCTTT. It is translated as CAWSWETEAFF.

The rearrangement joins TRBV2 to TRBJ2-2, with D uncertain. V dropped 7 bases and J dropped 5 bases, with 14 bases sitting between them. The CDR3 has 14 residues. The germline CDR1 and CDR2 sequences are SNHLY and FYNNEI. DNA of the CDR3: TGTGCCAGCACCAAGGTCACCTCAACCGGGGAGCTGTTTTTT. Translating it yields CASTKVTSTGELFF.

V and J are TRBV5-8 and TRBJ1-2, with D perhaps matching TRBD1 (5 bases). This CDR3 is built from 13 residues. Trimming left V 7 bases short and J 2 bases short, with 12 bases between. Germline lookup yields CDR1 SGHTS and CDR2 YDEGEE. The CDR3 loop reads CASVSWDNYGYTF. CDR3 sequence (DNA): TGTGCCAGCGTCTCTTGGGACAACTATGGCTACACCTTC.

The chain recombines TRBV25-1 with TRBJ2-4, with TRBD1 as a possible D gene (6 bases). Deletions cut 5 bases from V and 3 bases from J, with 8 bases between. Germline CDR1 is MGHDK and CDR2 is SYGVNS. The CDR3 runs 13 residues. CDR3 region: CASSQGLKNIQYF. The CDR3 DNA reads as TGTGCCAGCAGTCAGGGGCTCAAAAACATTCAGTACTTC.

V usage is TRBV30 and J usage is TRBJ1-1; no definite D call. Per germline, CDR1 GTSNPN and CDR2 SVGIG (reference sequence). There are 12 residues in the CDR3. V was trimmed by 4 bases and J by 5 bases, leaving 11 bases between them. This chain's CDR3 is CAWKFLGTEAFF. The CDR3 DNA sequence: TGTGCCTGGAAATTTTTAGGTACTGAAGCTTTCTTT.

The chain is built from TRBV11-2 and TRBJ1-5, with D hard to call. Looked up from germline, CDR1 is SGHAT and CDR2 is FQNNGV. Trimming stripped 1 base from V and 2 bases from J, with 3 bases between. The CDR3 is 13 residues long. CDR3 protein: CASSLAGNQPQHF. DNA of the CDR3: TGTGCCAGCAGCTTAGCTGGCAATCAGCCCCAGCATTTT. The whole variable domain, remainder taken from reference TRBV11-2 and TRBJ1-5, is EAGVAQSPRYKIIEKRQSVAFWCNPISGHATLYWYQQILGQGPKLLIQFQNNGVVDDSQLPKDRFSAERLKGVDSTLKIQPAKLEDSAVYLCASSLAGNQPQHFGDGTRLSIL.

A single count supports this clone. V usage is TRBV5-1 and J usage is TRBJ1-1; 7 nucleotides line up with TRBD1. This CDR3 has 15 residues. Trimming at V came to 5 bases and at J to 1 base, leaving 8 bases not matched to a gene. Germline CDR1 SGHRS, CDR2 YFSETQ. The CDR3 loop reads CASRGHGTENTEAFF. CDR3 DNA: TGCGCCAGCAGGGGGCATGGGACAGAGAACACTGAAGCTTTCTTT. The full variable domain, rest sourced from reference TRBV5-1 and TRBJ1-1, is KAGVTQTPRYLIKTRGQQVTLSCSPISGHRSVSWYQQTPGQGLQFLFEYFSETQRNKGNFPGRFSGRQFSNSRSEMNVSTLELGDSALYLCASRGHGTENTEAFFGQGTRLTVV.

The chain employs TRBV18 and TRBJ1-5; unclear D gene. The CDR3 consists of 13 residues. V shed 4 bases and J shed 4 bases, with 8 bases lying between them. Germline V gene lookup returns CDR1 KGHSH and CDR2 LQKENI. This chain's CDR3 is CASSLDKNQPQHF. The CDR3 DNA follows: TGTGCCAGCTCACTCGACAAGAATCAGCCCCAGCATTTT. Variable domain in full (rest from reference TRBV18 and TRBJ1-5): NAGVMQNPRHLVRRRGQEARLRCSPMKGHSHVYWYRQLPEEGLKFMVYLQKENIIDESGMPKERFSAEFPKEGPSILRIQQVVRGDSAAYFCASSLDKNQPQHFGDGTRLSIL.

V is TRBV15 and J is TRBJ1-1; the D is unclear. Germline assignment: CDR1 LNHNV and CDR2 YYDKDF (reference sequence). The V and J ends lost 1 base and 1 base respectively, with 4 bases between them. This CDR3 spans 13 amino acids. Written as DNA, the CDR3 is TGTGCCACCAGCAGAGTGGAGAACACTGAAGCTTTCTTT. Protein sequence: CATSRVENTEAFF.